Each of the 17 T cell receptor beta chains below was sequenced from the same sample in a study of CD8+ T cells in alopecia areata. The authors sorted CD4+ cells into CD25+CD127- cells for four or five patients. The authors extracted RNA and reverse transcribed it into cDNA as the sequencing template. TCRdb keeps only in-frame clones here, not all; method: immunoSEQ multiplex PCR. The sample has 35,000 to 45,000 clones, 45% to 70% seen once. Sequencing was performed on CD4+ Tregs sorted from blood. These receptors were taken from a human donor with alopecia areata.

This chain links TRBV21-1 with TRBJ2-7; the table's TRBD1 call for D was not verified on the DNA. TRBV21-1 is a documented pseudogene. This CDR3 is built from 13 residues. CDR3 nucleotides: TGTGCCAGCGGGGGCCAGGGAGACTACGAGCAGTACTTC. Its protein is CASGGQGDYEQYF.

The rearrangement links TRBV7-9 to TRBJ2-3, with TRBD2 identical over 7 bases. V shed 2 bases and J 6 bases; nucleotides not matched to a gene: 11. The CDR3 contains 16 residues. Looked up from germline, CDR1 is SEHNR and CDR2 is FQNEAQ (reference sequence). The CDR3 is CASSLLLAYARDTQYF. The CDR3 DNA is TGTGCCAGCAGCTTATTACTAGCGTATGCCCGCGATACGCAGTATTTT.

The genes are TRBV6-1 and TRBJ2-7, with D uncertain. Germline V gives CDR1 MNHNS, CDR2 SASEGT. The CDR3 totals 14 residues. Trimming pared 0 bases from V and 4 bases from J, leaving 10 bases between. The DNA for the CDR3 is TGTGCCAGCAGTGAAGCTACCCCCCTTTACGAGCAGTACTTC. Its protein is CASSEATPLYEQYF.

Sample share makes this clone medium-sized. The rearrangement links TRBV28 to TRBJ2-7; D uncertain. V was shortened by 7 bases and J by 0 bases, with 13 bases between the two germline ends. Germline values: CDR1 MDHEN, CDR2 SYDVKM. The CDR3 is made up of 14 amino acids. The DNA of the CDR3 is TGTGCCAGCATCCCGACGGAAAACTCCTACGAGCAGTACTTC. Translation: CASIPTENSYEQYF.

This clone has more than one count but fewer than ten. The rearrangement uses TRBV7-2 and TRBJ1-2, with unresolved D. V shed 1 base and J shed 4 bases, with 13 bases lying between them. The CDR3 spans 15 residues. The V gene's germline CDR1 is SGHTA and CDR2 FQGNSA. CDR3 protein: CASSLEFGLGYGYTF. CDR3 sequence (DNA): TGTGCCAGCAGCTTAGAGTTTGGGTTGGGCTATGGCTACACCTTC.

The genes are TRBV5-1 and TRBJ1-2; D perhaps matches TRBD1 (5 bases). CDR3 length: 12 residues. The V end was cut by 3 bases, the J end by 2 bases, with 5 bases between. The germline V gene has CDR1 SGHRS and CDR2 YFSETQ. The CDR3 sequence is CASSWGNYGYTF. The CDR3 DNA reads TGCGCCAGCAGCTGGGGGAACTATGGCTACACCTTC.

V gene TRBV28 combines with J gene TRBJ2-3; 7 bases agree with TRBD1. Germline V lookup: CDR1 MDHEN, CDR2 SYDVKM. The CDR3 runs 15 residues. Losses at the gene ends were 6 bases for V and 4 bases for J; bases not matched to a gene: 10. The CDR3: CASSQITGDADTQYF. The CDR3 nucleotides read TGTGCCAGCAGCCAAATTACAGGGGACGCAGATACGCAGTATTTT.

The rearrangement links TRBV7-8 to TRBJ2-5; D unclear. This CDR3 comprises 18 residues. The V end was cut by 4 bases, the J end by 2 bases, with 23 bases between. Germline V gene sequence: CDR1 SGHVS, CDR2 FQNEAQ. CDR3 sequence reads: CASSSSGLGVDIQETQYF. The CDR3 region has the DNA TGTGCCAGCAGCTCTTCCGGATTAGGTGTTGACATACAAGAGACCCAGTACTTC.

The chain's CDR3 is CASSLDRRNTNYGYTF. The CDR3 nucleotides read TGCGCCAGCAGCTTGGACCGACGAAATACTAACTATGGCTACACCTTC. The chain joins TRBV5-1 to TRBJ1-2; D is ambiguous. Germline V gene sequence: CDR1 SGHRS, CDR2 YFSETQ. The CDR3 consists of 16 residues. The V end was cut by 0 bases, the J end by 0 bases, with 12 bases between.

The chain recombines TRBV7-2 with TRBJ2-5; 7 bases align to TRBD2. This CDR3 is 15 amino acids long. The V gene's germline CDR1 is SGHTA and CDR2 FQGNSA. J gave up 2 bases and V 1 base, and 4 bases lay outside the gene matches. This chain's CDR3 is CASSLGGGRQETQYF. The CDR3 region has the DNA TGTGCCAGCAGCTTAGGGGGGGGACGACAAGAGACCCAGTACTTC.

Only a few counts were recorded for this clone. V and J are TRBV7-3 and TRBJ2-2; no clear D. Trimming took 5 bases from V and 0 from J, leaving 16 bases between them. The V gene's germline CDR1 is SGHTA and CDR2 FQGTGA. CDR3 size: 17 residues. CDR3 sequence (DNA): TGTGCCAGCAGCCCGGACCCTTTCCTCCCGAACACCGGGGAGCTGTTTTTT. The encoded protein is CASSPDPFLPNTGELFF.

The rearrangement joins TRBV11-3 to TRBJ2-3, with D maybe TRBD2 (5 bases). The CDR3 spans 13 residues. V was shortened by 6 bases and J by 2 bases, with 9 bases between the two germline ends. Germline V lookup: CDR1 SGHNT, CDR2 YENEEA. In DNA form, the CDR3 reads TGTGCCAGCAGGCAGGACTTCACAGATACGCAGTATTTT. Amino acids: CASRQDFTDTQYF.

This clone was found a few times. The chain is built from TRBV5-6 and TRBJ1-3; D is unclear. V lost 7 bases, J lost 0 bases, and 8 bases lay in between. Germline V CDR1 and CDR2: SGHDT, YYEEEE. The CDR3 consists of 13 residues. The CDR3 protein is CASRTASGNTIYF. CDR3 sequence (DNA): TGTGCCAGCCGGACCGCCTCTGGAAACACCATATATTTT. Together with reference TRBV5-6 and TRBJ1-3, the CDR3 gives the full variable domain: DAGVTQSPTHLIKTRGQQVTLRCSPKSGHDTVSWYQQALGQGPQFIFQYYEEEERQRGNFPDRFSGHQFPNYSSELNVNALLLGDSALYLCASRTASGNTIYFGEGSWLTVV.

The V and J genes are TRBV9 and TRBJ2-1, with 13 bases aligning to TRBD2. From germline, CDR1 is SGDLS and CDR2 YYNGEE. This CDR3 has 15 residues. The V gene end was trimmed by 3 bases and the J gene end by 6 bases; junction bases not matched to a gene: 3. CDR3 in amino acids: CASSAGLAGVNEQFF. CDR3 sequence (DNA): TGTGCCAGCAGCGCCGGACTAGCGGGGGTCAATGAGCAGTTCTTC. Supplemented by reference TRBV9 and TRBJ2-1, the full variable domain reads DSGVTQTPKHLITATGQRVTLRCSPRSGDLSVYWYQQSLDQGLQFLIQYYNGEERAKGNILERFSAQQFPDLHSELNLSSLELGDSALYFCASSAGLAGVNEQFFGPGTRLTVL.

This rearrangement joins TRBV7-8 to TRBJ2-5, with 11 bases lining up with TRBD2. Germline CDR1 reads SGHVS; CDR2 reads FQNEAQ. This CDR3 contains 16 residues. V shed 3 bases, J shed 9 bases, and the junction held 12 bases outside the gene matches. CDR3 DNA sequence: TGTGCCAGCAGCTTTCCGGGACTAGCGGCACGCGAGGCCCAGTACTTC. Translated, it gives CASSFPGLAAREAQYF.

The V and J genes are TRBV2 and TRBJ1-1; D is perhaps TRBD1 (5 bases). The CDR3 length is 11 residues. Trimming cost V 8 bases and J 5 bases, with 9 bases left between them. Germline V gene lookup returns CDR1 SNHLY and CDR2 FYNNEI. CDR3 residues: CASARGTEAFF. DNA for the CDR3: TGTGCCAGCGCAAGGGGAACTGAAGCTTTCTTT. Supplemented by reference TRBV2 and TRBJ1-1, the full variable domain reads EPEVTQTPSHQVTQMGQEVILRCVPISNHLYFYWYRQILGQKVEFLVSFYNNEISEKSEIFDDQFSVERPDGSNFTLKIRSTKLEDSAMYFCASARGTEAFFGQGTRLTVV.

This clone has only a few counts. The chain combines TRBV5-1 with TRBJ1-6, with TRBD1 matching 7 bases. In germline, CDR1 is SGHRS, CDR2 YFSETQ. CDR3 length: 15 residues. V lost 4 bases, J lost 7 bases, and 8 bases stayed unmatched. Here the CDR3 reads CASSPDRIENSPLHF. CDR3 DNA sequence: TGCGCCAGCAGCCCGGACAGGATAGAGAATTCACCCCTCCACTTT.